The source of this TCR beta chain is a study of beta chain features in type 1 diabetes. Whole-study results and caveats: People with Type 1 diabetes carried modestly yet significantly shorter TCRB CDR3s in all four CD4+ subsets.

The CDR3 spans 15 residues. Germline CDR1 and CDR2: LGHNA and YSLEER. V was shortened by 0 bases and J by 2 bases, with 10 bases between the two germline ends. One heparinised blood draw averaging around 0.12 L was given by each donor. All sorted populations exceeded 95% purity. Concerning this clone itself: What it recognizes is unknown.

The entirety of the isolated RNA underwent reverse transcription, so expressed TCRB transcripts were sequenced. Only in-frame clones appear in the TCRdb table, and some are missing; sequencing was by immunoSEQ multiplex PCR. The sample lists some 360,000 clones, around 19% occurring once. This rearrangement joins TRBV4-3 to TRBJ1-2; a possible D gene is TRBD1 (5 bases). Material: naive CD4+ T cells from blood. The clonotype originates from a woman aged 18-29 years in good health. This chain's CDR3 is CASSQDSGGNYGYTF. DNA of the CDR3: TGCGCCAGCAGCCAAGATTCGGGGGGGAACTATGGCTACACCTTC.